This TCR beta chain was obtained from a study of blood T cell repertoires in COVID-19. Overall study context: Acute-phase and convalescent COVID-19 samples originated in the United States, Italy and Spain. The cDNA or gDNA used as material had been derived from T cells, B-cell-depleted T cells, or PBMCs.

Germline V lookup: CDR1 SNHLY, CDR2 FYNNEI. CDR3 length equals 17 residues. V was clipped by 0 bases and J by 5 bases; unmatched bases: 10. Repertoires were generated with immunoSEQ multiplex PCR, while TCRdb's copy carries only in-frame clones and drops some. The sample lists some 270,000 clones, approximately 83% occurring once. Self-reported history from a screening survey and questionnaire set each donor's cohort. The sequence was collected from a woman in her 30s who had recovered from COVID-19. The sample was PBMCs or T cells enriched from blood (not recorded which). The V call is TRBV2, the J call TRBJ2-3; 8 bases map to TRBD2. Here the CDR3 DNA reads TGTGCCAGCAGTGAAGCGCCCGCGGCTAGCGGGCAAGATACGCAGTATTTT. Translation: CASSEAPAASGQDTQYF.